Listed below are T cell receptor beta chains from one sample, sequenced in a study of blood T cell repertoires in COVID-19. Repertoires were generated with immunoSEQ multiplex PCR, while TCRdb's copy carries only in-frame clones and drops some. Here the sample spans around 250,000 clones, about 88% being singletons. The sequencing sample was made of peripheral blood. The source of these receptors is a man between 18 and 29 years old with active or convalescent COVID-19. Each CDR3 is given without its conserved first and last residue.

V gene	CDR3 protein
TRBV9	ASSPDPGGAGANVLT
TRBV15	ATSRAQGPLWEQY
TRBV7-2	ASSLERGFEQF
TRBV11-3	ASSLEAGGANYEQY
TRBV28	ASSPREVSQPQH
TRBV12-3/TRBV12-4	ASKEVGGEKLF
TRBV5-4	ASSLQGTTEAF
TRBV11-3	ASSLVEESEAF
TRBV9	ASSVGSGGWNEQF
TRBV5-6	ASILQGNEQF
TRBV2	ASRGAAGQGQPQH
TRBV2	ARSLNSPKEQY
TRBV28	ASSYSYGTEAF
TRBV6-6	ASSYSKLLNSPLH
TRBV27	ASSLIPFITGGNQPQH
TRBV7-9	ASSFYTDTQY
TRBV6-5	ASSWGRLENTEAF
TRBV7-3	ASSAREPGSSPLH
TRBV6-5	ASSYRAGGPGELF
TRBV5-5	ASSSTPGTVEY
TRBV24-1	ATRSYRDTDTQY
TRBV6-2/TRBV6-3	ASSLKGLAGTGANVLT
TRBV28	ASRIGGLDQPQH
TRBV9	ASSVASGGSYGYT
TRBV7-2	ASSYSGGAGLYYGYT
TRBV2	ASRAGTAFLPLH
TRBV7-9	ASSLHRETLDEQF
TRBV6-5	ASSYSTGSGANVLT
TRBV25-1	ASSDRGSIGQGIDTQY
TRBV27	ASSLAGSTGELF
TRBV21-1	ASSKRKRKRGGKLLVDDVQY
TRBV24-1	ATSGDRASTDTQY
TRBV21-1	ASCQGERAGNTIY
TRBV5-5	ASSLTGSETQY
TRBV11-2	ASSLYGTGYSGNTIY
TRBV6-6	ASSLADPSSTDTQY
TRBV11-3	ASSLEQGSNQPQH
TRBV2	ASSELGTGSAF
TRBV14	ASSSQGAHYEQY
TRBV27	ASAEGVYYEQY
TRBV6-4	ASSEEAGGGWDTQY
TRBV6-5	ASMGASDTQY
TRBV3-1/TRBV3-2	ASSPLAGAQDTQY
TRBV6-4	ASSENRGPMEGYT
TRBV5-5	ASSLESLVEAF
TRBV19	ASTLTGLEAF
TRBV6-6	ASRLPGMNTEAF
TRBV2	ASSPQGAGYT